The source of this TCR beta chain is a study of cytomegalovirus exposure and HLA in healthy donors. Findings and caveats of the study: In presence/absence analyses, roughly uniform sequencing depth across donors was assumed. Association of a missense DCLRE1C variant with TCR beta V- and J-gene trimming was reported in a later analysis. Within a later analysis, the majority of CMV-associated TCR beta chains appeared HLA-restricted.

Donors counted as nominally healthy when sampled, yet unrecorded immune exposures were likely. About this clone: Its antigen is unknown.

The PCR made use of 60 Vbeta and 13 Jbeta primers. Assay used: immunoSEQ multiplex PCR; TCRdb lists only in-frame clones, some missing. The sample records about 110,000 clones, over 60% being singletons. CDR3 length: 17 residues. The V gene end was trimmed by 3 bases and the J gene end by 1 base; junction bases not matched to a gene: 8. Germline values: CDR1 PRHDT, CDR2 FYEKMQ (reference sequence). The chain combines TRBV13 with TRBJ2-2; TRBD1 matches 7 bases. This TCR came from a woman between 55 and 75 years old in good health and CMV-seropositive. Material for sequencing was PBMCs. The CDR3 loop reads CASSFLGTAENTGELFF. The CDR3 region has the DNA TGTGCCAGCAGCTTCCTAGGGACAGCGGAGAACACCGGGGAGCTGTTTTTT.